The clone carrying this T cell receptor beta chain has at least ten counts. What it recognizes is unknown. These data originate in a study of blood T cells in healthy people across ages. Between the trimmed V and J ends, which lost 4 bases and 2 bases, there was a span of 14 bases. CDR3 length: 15 amino acids. CDR1 is SGHKS, CDR2 YYEKEE, per germline (reference sequence). The use of a sample-barcoded 5' primer and a J-beta primer mix characterized a second PCR of roughly 7 to 12 cycles. TCRdb called the 5' RACE reads again in MiXCR, with one record for every CDR3 protein. Here the sample spans about 1,800,000 distinct CDR3 sequences, roughly 28% being singletons. Overall study findings and caveats: Since the PBMCs were unsorted, naive and antigen-experienced cells could not be conclusively compared. Samples with more naive T cells showed higher observed beta diversity. Both higher diversity and more naive CD4+ cells marked long-lived donors when set against aged donors.

The V and J genes are TRBV5-5 and TRBJ2-3, with D possibly TRBD2 on 6 matching bases. The sequence derives from a woman aged 25-40 years in good health. Sequencing was carried out using blood. The CDR3 coding sequence is TGTGCCAGCAGCCGTACGGGACTTGCCACAGATACGCAGTATTTT. Translated: CASSRTGLATDTQYF.